This T cell receptor (beta chain) was profiled in a study of shared clonotypes between healthy human individuals. Terminally differentiated effector memory CD45RA+ cells were left out of the naive CD8 fraction, which was CD45RO-negative and positively selected for CCR7. This table comes from immunoSEQ multiplex PCR, and its TCRdb copy is limited to in-frame clones, with some not included. The sample has hundreds of thousands of clones, 80% to 95% seen once. The sequenced sample consisted of naive CD8+ T cells sorted from blood. This receptor was obtained from a man aged 30-40 years in good health.

Written as DNA, the CDR3 is TGTGCCAGCAGTAAGACTAGCGGGGGGGACAATGAGCAGTTCTTC. This encodes CASSKTSGGDNEQFF. J is TRBJ2-1 and V is TRBV27; 14 bases map to TRBD2. Trimming cost V 5 bases and J 5 bases; bases outside gene matches: 2. The CDR3 has 15 residues. Per germline, CDR1 MNHEY and CDR2 SMNVEV (reference sequence).